This T cell receptor (beta chain) came from a study of T cell changes during pregnancy in multiple sclerosis. Here immunoSEQ multiplex PCR was the method, and the copy in TCRdb shows in-frame clones only, minus some. The data contain approximately 70,000 clones, 75% to 95% of them singletons. This CDR3 contains 12 residues. The V and J ends lost 8 bases and 3 bases, in that order; junction bases with no gene match: 4. CDR1 MNHNS and CDR2 SASEGT come from the germline V gene. This sequence originates from a female donor in good health, enrolled as a control in a pregnancy study. J is TRBJ2-7 and V is TRBV6-1; 7 nucleotides line up with TRBD2. Source: peripheral blood, taken in the third trimester of pregnancy. The CDR3 protein is CASGEGGYEQYF. For the CDR3, the DNA is TGTGCCAGCGGGGAGGGCGGCTACGAGCAGTACTTC.